This T cell receptor (beta chain) was found in a study of blood T cell repertoires in COVID-19. The wider study: The United States, Italy and Spain provided the acute and convalescent COVID-19 samples. T cells, B-cell-depleted T cells, or PBMCs provided the cDNA or gDNA that served as material.

Profiling relied on immunoSEQ multiplex PCR, and the TCRdb table lists in-frame clones only, not all of them. The repertoire holds about 380,000 clones, about 85% seen once, with 3.5% to 4% in the top ten. V lost 4 bases and J 9 bases, leaving 16 bases between the germline ends. CDR1 is MRHNA and CDR2 is SNTAGT in the germline V gene. This CDR3 has 14 amino acids. V and J are TRBV6-4 and TRBJ1-5; the D is unclear. Sequenced sample: peripheral blood. The clonotype originates from a woman under 30 with acute or convalescent COVID-19. The CDR3 loop is CASSGPVPSWPQHF. Written as DNA, the CDR3 is TGTGCCAGCAGTGGTCCAGTCCCCAGTTGGCCCCAGCATTTT.